This TCR beta chain originates from a study of blood T cell repertoires in COVID-19. Germline CDR1 and CDR2: SNHLY and FYNNEI. J lost 0 bases, V lost 4 bases, and 2 bases had no gene match. The CDR3 length is 14 residues. In the study's own analysis: Nucleated cell counts were estimated from reference gene primer amplification. Produced via immunoSEQ multiplex PCR; TCRdb's table is partial and in-frame only. V and J calls and clone size are those listed in that table; D and trimming were worked out from the DNA. This sample has some 150,000 clones, with around 89% found just once. The chain links TRBV2 to TRBJ1-2, with 7 positions matching TRBD1. The sample taken for sequencing was peripheral blood. This clonotype was obtained from a man between 60 and 75 years old with acute or convalescent COVID-19. The DNA for the CDR3 is TGTGCCAGCAGTGGGGACAGAGCTAACTATGGCTACACCTTC. Amino acids: CASSGDRANYGYTF.